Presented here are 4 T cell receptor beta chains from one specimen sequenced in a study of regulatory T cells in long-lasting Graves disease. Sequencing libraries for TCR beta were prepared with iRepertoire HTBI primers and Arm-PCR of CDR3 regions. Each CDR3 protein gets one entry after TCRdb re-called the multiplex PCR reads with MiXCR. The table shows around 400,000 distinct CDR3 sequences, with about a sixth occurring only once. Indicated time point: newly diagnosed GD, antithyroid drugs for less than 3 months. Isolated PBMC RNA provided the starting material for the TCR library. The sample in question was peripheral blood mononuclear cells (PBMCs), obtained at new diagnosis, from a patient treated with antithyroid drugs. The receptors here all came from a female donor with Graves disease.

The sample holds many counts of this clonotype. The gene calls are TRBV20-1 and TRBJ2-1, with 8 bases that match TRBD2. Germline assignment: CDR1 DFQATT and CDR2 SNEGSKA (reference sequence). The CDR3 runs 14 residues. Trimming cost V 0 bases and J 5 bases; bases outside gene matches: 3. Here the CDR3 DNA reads TGCAGTGCTAGAGAGGGCGGGAGGAACAATGAGCAGTTCTTC. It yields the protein CSAREGGRNNEQFF.

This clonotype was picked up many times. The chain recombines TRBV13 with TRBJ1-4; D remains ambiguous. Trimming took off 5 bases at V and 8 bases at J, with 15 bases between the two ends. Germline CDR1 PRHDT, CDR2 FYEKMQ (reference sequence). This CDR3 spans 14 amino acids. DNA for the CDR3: TGTGCCAGCAGCCCACGGGGAGAGGAGGAAAAACTGTTTTTT. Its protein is CASSPRGEEEKLFF. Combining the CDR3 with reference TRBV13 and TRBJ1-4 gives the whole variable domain AAGVIQSPRHLIKEKRETATLKCYPIPRHDTVYWYQQGPGQDPQFLISFYEKMQSDKGSIPDRFSAQQFSDYHSELNMSSLELGDSALYFCASSPRGEEEKLFFGSGTQLSVL.

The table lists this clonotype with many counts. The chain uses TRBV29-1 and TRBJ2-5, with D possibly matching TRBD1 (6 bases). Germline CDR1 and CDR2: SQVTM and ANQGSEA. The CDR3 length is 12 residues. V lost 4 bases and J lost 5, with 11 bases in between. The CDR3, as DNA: TGCAGCGTTGCACAGGGAGCCGAGACCCAGTACTTC. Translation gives CSVAQGAETQYF. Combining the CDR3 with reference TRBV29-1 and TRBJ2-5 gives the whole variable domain SAVISQKPSRDICQRGTSLTIQCQVDSQVTMMFWYRQQPGQSLTLIATANQGSEATYESGFVIDKFPISRPNLTFSTLTVSNMSPEDSSIYLCSVAQGAETQYFGPGTRLLVL.

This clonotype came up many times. The CDR3 spells CASSSRGGRRHNEQFF. The CDR3 DNA is TGTGCCAGCAGTTCCAGGGGGGGGAGACGACACAATGAGCAGTTCTTC. The genes are TRBV28 and TRBJ2-1; either TRBD1 or TRBD2 may supply D (7 bases each). CDR1 and CDR2 from the germline V gene are MDHEN and SYDVKM. CDR3 length equals 16 residues. V was clipped by 4 bases and J by 5 bases, with 18 bases between them. The entire variable domain, with the rest obtained from reference TRBV28 and TRBJ2-1, is as follows: DVKVTQSSRYLVKRTGEKVFLECVQDMDHENMFWYRQDPGLGLRLIYFSYDVKMKEKGDIPEGYSVSREKKERFSLILESASTNQTSMYLCASSSRGGRRHNEQFFGPGTRLTVL.